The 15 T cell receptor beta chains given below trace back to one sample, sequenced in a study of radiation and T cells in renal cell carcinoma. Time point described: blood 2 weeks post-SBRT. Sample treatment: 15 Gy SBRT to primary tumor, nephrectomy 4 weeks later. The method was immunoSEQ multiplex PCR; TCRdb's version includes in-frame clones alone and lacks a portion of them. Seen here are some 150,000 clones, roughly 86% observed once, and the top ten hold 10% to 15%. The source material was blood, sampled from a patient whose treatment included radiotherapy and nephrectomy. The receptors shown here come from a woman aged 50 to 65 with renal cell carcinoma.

The CDR3 protein is CASSGGQLNTEAFF. The CDR3 DNA is TGTGCCAGCAGTGGAGGACAGCTGAACACTGAAGCTTTCTTT. J is TRBJ1-1 and V is TRBV25-1; weak D call: TRBD1 (6 bases). V dropped 4 bases and J dropped 0 bases, with 9 bases sitting between them. This CDR3 spans 14 amino acids. Germline CDR1 MGHDK, CDR2 SYGVNS.

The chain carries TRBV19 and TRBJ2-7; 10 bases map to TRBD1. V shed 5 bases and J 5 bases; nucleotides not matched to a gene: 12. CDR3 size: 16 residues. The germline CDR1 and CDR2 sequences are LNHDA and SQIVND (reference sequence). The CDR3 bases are TGTGCCAGTAGTCCGCTCGGACAGGGGGGCGTCGACGAGCAGTACTTC. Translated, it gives CASSPLGQGGVDEQYF.

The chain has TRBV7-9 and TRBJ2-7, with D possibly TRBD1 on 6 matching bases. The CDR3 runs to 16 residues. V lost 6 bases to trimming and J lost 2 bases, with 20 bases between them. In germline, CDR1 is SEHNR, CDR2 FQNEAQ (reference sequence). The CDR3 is CASSLHFGDNAYEQYF. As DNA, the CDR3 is TGTGCCAGCAGTTTACACTTTGGGGACAATGCCTACGAGCAGTACTTC.

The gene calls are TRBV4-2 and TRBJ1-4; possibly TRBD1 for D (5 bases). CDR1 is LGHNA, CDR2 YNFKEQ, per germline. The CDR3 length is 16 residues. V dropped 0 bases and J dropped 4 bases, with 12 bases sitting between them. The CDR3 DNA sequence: TGTGCCAGCAGCCAAGAACTACAGGTGTTTAATGAAAAACTGTTTTTT. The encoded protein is CASSQELQVFNEKLFF.

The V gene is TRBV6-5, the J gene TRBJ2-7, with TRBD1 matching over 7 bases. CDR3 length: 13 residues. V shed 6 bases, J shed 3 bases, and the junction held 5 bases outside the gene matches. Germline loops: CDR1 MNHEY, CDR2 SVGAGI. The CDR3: CASSRDSGYEQYF. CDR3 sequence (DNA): TGTGCCAGCAGCCGGGACAGCGGCTACGAGCAGTACTTC.

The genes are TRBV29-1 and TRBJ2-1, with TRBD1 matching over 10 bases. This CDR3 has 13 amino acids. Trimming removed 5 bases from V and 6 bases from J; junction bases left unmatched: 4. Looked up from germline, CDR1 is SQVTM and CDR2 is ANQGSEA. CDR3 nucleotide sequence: TGCAGCGTTCTGACAGGGGGCCGCAATGAGCAGTTCTTC. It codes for CSVLTGGRNEQFF.

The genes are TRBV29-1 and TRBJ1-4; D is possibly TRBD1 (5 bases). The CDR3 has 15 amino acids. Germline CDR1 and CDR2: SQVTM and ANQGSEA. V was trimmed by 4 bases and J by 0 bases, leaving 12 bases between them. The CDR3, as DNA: TGCAGCGTTGTACTCCAGGGTGCAACTAATGAAAAACTGTTTTTT. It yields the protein CSVVLQGATNEKLFF.

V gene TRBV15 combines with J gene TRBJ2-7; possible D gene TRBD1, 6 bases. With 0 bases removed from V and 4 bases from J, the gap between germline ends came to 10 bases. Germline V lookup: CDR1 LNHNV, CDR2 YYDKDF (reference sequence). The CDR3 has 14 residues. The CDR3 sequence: CATSRDRGRYEQYF. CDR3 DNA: TGTGCCACCAGCAGAGACAGGGGTCGATACGAGCAGTACTTC. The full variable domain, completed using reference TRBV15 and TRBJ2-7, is DAMVIQNPRYQVTQFGKPVTLSCSQTLNHNVMYWYQQKSSQAPKLLFHYYDKDFNNEADTPDNFQSRRPNTSFCFLDIRSPGLGDTAMYLCATSRDRGRYEQYFGPGTRLTVT.

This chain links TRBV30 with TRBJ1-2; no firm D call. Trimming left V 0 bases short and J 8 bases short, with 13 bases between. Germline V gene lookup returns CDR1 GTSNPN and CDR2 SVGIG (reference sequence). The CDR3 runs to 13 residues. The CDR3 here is CAWSVRREWGYTF. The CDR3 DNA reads TGTGCCTGGAGTGTTAGAAGGGAATGGGGCTACACCTTC. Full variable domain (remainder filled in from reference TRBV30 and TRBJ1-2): SQTIHQWPATLVQPVGSPLSLECTVEGTSNPNLYWYRQAAGRGLQLLFYSVGIGQISSEVPQNLSASRPQDRQFILSSKKLLLSDSGFYLCAWSVRREWGYTFGSGTRLTVV.

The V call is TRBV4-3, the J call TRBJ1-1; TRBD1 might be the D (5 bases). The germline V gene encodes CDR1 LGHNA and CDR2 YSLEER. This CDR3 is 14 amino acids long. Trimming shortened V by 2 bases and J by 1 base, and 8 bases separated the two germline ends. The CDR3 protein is CASSQQGSNTEAFF. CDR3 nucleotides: TGCGCCAGCAGCCAACAGGGTTCGAACACTGAAGCTTTCTTT.

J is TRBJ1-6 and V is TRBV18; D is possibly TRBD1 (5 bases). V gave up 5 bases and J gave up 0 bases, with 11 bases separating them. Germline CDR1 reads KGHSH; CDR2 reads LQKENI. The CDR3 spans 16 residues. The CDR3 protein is CASSKGISSYNSPLHF. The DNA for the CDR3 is TGTGCCAGCTCAAAGGGGATTAGCTCCTATAATTCACCCCTCCACTTT.

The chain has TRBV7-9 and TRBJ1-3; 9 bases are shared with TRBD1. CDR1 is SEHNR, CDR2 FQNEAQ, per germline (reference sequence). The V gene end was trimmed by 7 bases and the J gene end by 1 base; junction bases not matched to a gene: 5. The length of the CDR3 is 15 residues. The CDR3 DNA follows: TGTGCCAGCACGCGACAGGGGGGGTCTGGAAACACCATATATTTT. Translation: CASTRQGGSGNTIYF.

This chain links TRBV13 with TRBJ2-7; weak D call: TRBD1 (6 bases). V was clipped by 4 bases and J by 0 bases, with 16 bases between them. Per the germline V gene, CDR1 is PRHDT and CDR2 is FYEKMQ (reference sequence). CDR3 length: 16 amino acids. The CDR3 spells CASSSTDRTSSYEQYF. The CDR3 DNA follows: TGTGCCAGCAGCTCTACGGACAGAACTAGCTCCTACGAGCAGTACTTC.

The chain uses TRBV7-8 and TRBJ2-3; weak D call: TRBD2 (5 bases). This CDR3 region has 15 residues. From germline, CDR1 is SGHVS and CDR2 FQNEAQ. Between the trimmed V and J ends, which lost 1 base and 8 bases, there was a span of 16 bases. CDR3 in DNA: TGTGCCAGCAGCTTAGTGGTGACTACTGGTATTACGCAGTATTTT. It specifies CASSLVVTTGITQYF. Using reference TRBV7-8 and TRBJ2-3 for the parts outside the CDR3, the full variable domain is GAGVSQSPRYKVAKRGQDVALRCDPISGHVSLFWYQQALGQGPEFLTYFQNEAQLDKSGLPSDRFFAERPEGSVSTLKIQRTQQEDSAVYLCASSLVVTTGITQYFGPGTRLTVL.

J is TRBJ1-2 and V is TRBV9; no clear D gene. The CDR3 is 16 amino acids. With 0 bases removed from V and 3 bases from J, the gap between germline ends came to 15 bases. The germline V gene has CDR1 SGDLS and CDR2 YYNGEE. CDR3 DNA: TGTGCCAGCAGCGTAGAGCCCCGCACAGCTTACTATGGCTACACCTTC. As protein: CASSVEPRTAYYGYTF. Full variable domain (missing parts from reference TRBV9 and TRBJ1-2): DSGVTQTPKHLITATGQRVTLRCSPRSGDLSVYWYQQSLDQGLQFLIQYYNGEERAKGNILERFSAQQFPDLHSELNLSSLELGDSALYFCASSVEPRTAYYGYTFGSGTRLTVV.